One and the same sample provided the 4 T cell receptor beta chains below, sequenced in a study of shared clonotypes between healthy human individuals. The naive CD8 subset, CD45RO-negative cells positively selected for CCR7, excluded terminally differentiated effector memory CD45RA+ cells. Here immunoSEQ multiplex PCR was the method, and the copy in TCRdb shows in-frame clones only, minus some. This sample carries about 2.1 million clones, 80% to 95% of them seen once, and the ten largest clones take more than 1.5%. Sequenced: naive CD8+ T cells from PBMCs. These receptors came from a man younger than 35 in good health. Some clones in this sample may be carry-over from other donors' samples.

This chain connects TRBV19 to TRBJ2-6, with D possibly TRBD1 on 6 matching bases. The germline V gene has CDR1 LNHDA and CDR2 SQIVND (reference sequence). Trimming cost V 6 bases and J 1 base, with 10 bases left between them. CDR3 length equals 15 residues. CDR3 coding DNA: TGTGCCAGTAGAGTCAGGGGATCTGGGGCCAACGTCCTGACTTTC. It specifies CASRVRGSGANVLTF.

This rearrangement joins TRBV27 to TRBJ2-7, with 8 bases identical to TRBD2. The V and J ends lost 6 bases and 6 bases, in that order; junction bases with no gene match: 16. The CDR3 has 16 residues. CDR1 MNHEY and CDR2 SMNVEV come from the germline V gene (reference sequence). The CDR3 spells CASSRLRGAGVLEQYF. Here the CDR3 DNA reads TGTGCCAGCAGCCGGTTGAGGGGAGCGGGAGTTCTCGAGCAGTACTTC.

The chain recombines TRBV15 with TRBJ1-5; the D is unclear. V lost 4 bases and J lost 6, with 16 bases in between. This CDR3 contains 15 residues. Germline V lookup: CDR1 LNHNV, CDR2 YYDKDF (reference sequence). CDR3 nucleotide sequence: TGTGCCACCAGCAACGATCGAAGGGTTACTCAGCCCCAGCATTTT. It encodes CATSNDRRVTQPQHF. The entire variable domain, with the rest obtained from reference TRBV15 and TRBJ1-5, is as follows: DAMVIQNPRYQVTQFGKPVTLSCSQTLNHNVMYWYQQKSSQAPKLLFHYYDKDFNNEADTPDNFQSRRPNTSFCFLDIRSPGLGDTAMYLCATSNDRRVTQPQHFGDGTRLSIL.

J is TRBJ2-5 and V is TRBV28; D is uncertain. This CDR3 spans 13 amino acids. Trimming took off 3 bases at V and 3 bases at J, with 8 bases between the two ends. Germline V gene sequence: CDR1 MDHEN, CDR2 SYDVKM. The CDR3 loop is CASSFPSEETQYF. DNA of the CDR3: TGTGCCAGCAGTTTCCCCAGCGAAGAGACCCAGTACTTC.